This T cell receptor (beta chain) originates from a study of blood T cell repertoires in COVID-19. The overall study: In each case, the material was cDNA or gDNA derived from T cells, B-cell-depleted T cells, or PBMCs.

Germline CDR1 and CDR2: SGHAT and FQNNGV. V was clipped by 1 base and J by 12 bases, with 10 bases between them. CDR3 size: 11 residues. In terms of age and location, participants ranged from roughly 18 to 100 years and lived in approximately 26 US areas. Source study methods: Estimates of nucleated cell counts were drawn from the amplification of reference gene primers. Data came from immunoSEQ multiplex PCR; TCRdb stores just in-frame clones and leaves some out. The V and J calls and the clone size are those of that table, but D and trimming were determined from the DNA. The sample lists some 310,000 clones, roughly 90% seen once, with roughly a tenth in the top ten.

The genes are TRBV11-2 and TRBJ2-7, with D perhaps matching TRBD1 (5 bases). The sequence derives from a woman aged 25 to 39 who had recovered from COVID-19. Sequencing input: PBMCs or T cells enriched from blood (not recorded which). The CDR3 spells CASSLGQPPYF. The CDR3 DNA sequence: TGTGCCAGCAGCTTAGGACAGCCGCCGTACTTC.